This entry describes one T cell receptor (beta chain). These data belong to a study of cytomegalovirus exposure and HLA in healthy donors. The PCR was carried out with 60 Vbeta primers and 13 Jbeta primers. Method: immunoSEQ multiplex PCR; TCRdb's copy keeps in-frame clones and lacks some. The sample lists 160,000 or so clones, roughly 89% seen once, with around 0.85% in the top ten. Germline V lookup: CDR1 SGHTA, CDR2 FQGNSA. This CDR3 is 13 amino acids long. The germline V and J ends were trimmed by 5 bases and 11 bases, with 18 bases remaining between them. This TCR was sampled from a woman in her thirties in good health and CMV-seronegative. The sequenced sample was PBMCs. The J gene is TRBJ1-1, the V gene TRBV7-2; D possibly corresponds to TRBD1 (5 bases). The CDR3 DNA follows: TGTGCCAGCAGCCCGACAGAGGGTGGGGGGGCTTTCTTT. Translation: CASSPTEGGGAFF.